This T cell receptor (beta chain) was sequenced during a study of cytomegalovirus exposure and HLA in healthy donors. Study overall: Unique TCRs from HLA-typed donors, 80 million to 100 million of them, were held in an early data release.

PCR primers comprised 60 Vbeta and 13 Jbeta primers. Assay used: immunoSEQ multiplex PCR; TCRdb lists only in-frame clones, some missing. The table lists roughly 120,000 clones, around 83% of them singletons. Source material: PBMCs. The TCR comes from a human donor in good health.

The CDR3 is CASSPGGGYTF. The CDR3, as DNA: TGTGCCAGCAGTCCCGGGGGGGGCTACACCTTC. V gene TRBV28 combines with J gene TRBJ1-2; tentatively, D is TRBD1 (5 bases). This CDR3 has 11 residues. Germline V gene lookup returns CDR1 MDHEN and CDR2 SYDVKM. V was cut by 5 bases and J by 8 bases, with 9 bases left in between.